This T cell receptor (beta chain) was identified during a study of vaccination effects on CD4 cells after COVID-19 (dated by TCRdb to the early 2020s). Background on the whole study: Each participant received two doses of an mRNA SARS-CoV-2 vaccine, either BNT162b2 or mRNA-1273. Cultures from other donors in the study were sequenced using the Oncomine TCR Beta short-read assay on an Illumina iSeq 100. SARS-CoV-2 spike-specific CD4+ TCR repertoires were compared before and after mRNA vaccination in COVID-19 convalescent patients and in infection-naive vaccine recipients. A total of around eleven COVID-19 convalescent patients and several SARS-CoV-2-naive healthy vaccine recipients were included in the full study.

CDR1 and CDR2 are drawn from the germline V gene: SNHLY, FYNNEI. CDR3 length: 13 amino acids, cysteine to phenylalanine. The DNA shown is the 39-base CDR3, in frame from base 1. V lost 6 bases and J lost 0 bases; the stretch between them is 6 bases long. In the ViraFEST assay, PBMC were stimulated with viral peptide pools, and antigen-specific CD4+ T cell clonotypes were then identified by expansion using TCR sequencing. After less than eleven days of culture, CD4+ T cells were isolated with the EasySep CD4+ T cell isolation kit. Healthy vaccine recipients had no prior SARS-CoV-2 infection, confirmed by negative nucleocapsid antibodies before and after vaccination. Each well held around 1.9 million PBMC cultured in IMDM containing approximately 5% human AB serum, about 10 IU/ml IL-2 and gentamicin, along with approximately 10 ug/ml peptides. Half of the culture medium was replaced with fresh IL-2-containing medium on days 3 and 7. Each peptide stimulation condition was cultured in triplicate wells unless otherwise noted. PBMC were separated from whole blood using Ficoll-Paque Plus gradient centrifugation and were then either cryopreserved at -140C or used fresh. The overlapping peptide pools covered the spike proteins of SARS-CoV-2 as well as those of the common cold coronaviruses HCoV-NL63, HCoV-OC43 and HCoV-229E. The QIAamp micro DNA kit was used to extract genomic DNA from the cultured CD4+ T cells.

Receptor amplification or capture employed the immunoSEQ multiplex PCR assay. DNA from the cultured and isolated CD4+ T cells underwent TCR beta CDR3 sequencing. The source study handled its data this way. The analysis removed non-productive TCR sequences, trimmed reads to the CDR3 region, and retained only CDR3s that were 7 or more amino acids long. Antigen-specific clonotypes were identified using the MANAFEST web app by comparison of expansion in peptide wells against reference cultures. To be called positive, a clone needed expansion at FDR<0.05 compared with the reference and with all other wells, an odds ratio greater than 5, and a frequency greater than 0.1% in two replicate wells. Clonotypes significantly expanded in SARS-CoV-2 spike wells and in at least one common cold coronavirus spike condition were defined as cross-reactive. CDR3 similarity was assessed by Levenshtein distance with the stringdist R package, and unrooted trees were built with ape in R 3.6.1. The table was pulled from immuneACCESS by TCRdb, which kept in-frame rearrangements only. Such tables lose some clones; where checked, under half of the loss comes from unresolved V genes, and the rest has no known cause. That table gives V, J and clone size, and the DNA gave D and trimming. The sample table contains 41,000 or so clones; only one count was recorded for approximately 80% of them. The top ten clones comprise around 2.8% of the sample.

In the case of this clone: Its binding antigen is unknown. No quality values exist for individual bases; no much larger clone is one base distant.

The full study reports these points: The study was limited by a small number of convalescent patients and lacked early post-infection timepoints. Clones induced by infection and clones induced by vaccination both contracted markedly at late timepoints after vaccination, which fits with T cell responses waning over time. In healthy vaccine recipients, vaccine-induced clones were almost all SARS-CoV-2 mono-reactive, with only 1 of 255 being cross-reactive with common cold coronaviruses.

The V and J genes are TRBV2 and TRBJ2-1; the D gene remains uncertain. Material: CD4+ T cells from PBMCs cultured with HCoV-NL63 spike peptides, obtained before COVID-19 vaccination. The meaning of the sample's cell subset or site label: HCoV-NL63 spike overlapping peptide pool stimulation. The source of this sequence is a human donor who received a COVID-19 vaccine. The DNA is as follows: TGTGCCAGCAGCGGTAGCTCCTACAATGAGCAGTTCTTC. Protein translation: CASSGSSYNEQFF.